The clone carrying this T cell receptor (beta chain) was picked up one time. The CDR3 spans 11 residues. Germline V gene data show CDR1 as SEHNR and CDR2 as FQNEAQ (reference sequence). V lost 10 bases and J lost 4, with 10 bases in between. Autoimmune disease history or systemic immunosuppression led to patient exclusion. This record belongs to a study of OX40 agonist ivuxolimab in advanced cancers. Study background: A mean age of approximately 64 years, range about 20 to 79, was recorded, and approximately 80% were male.

Using immunoSEQ multiplex PCR, the repertoire was profiled, and TCRdb retains in-frame clones only, with some absent. The repertoire has almost 15,000 clones, roughly three quarters of them found once; the top ten carry 35%. The clonotype originates from an adult with an advanced solid tumor such as melanoma, head and neck, liver or kidney cancer. The specimen comprised CD4+ or CD8+ T cells sorted from blood, sampled in a trial of the OX40 agonist ivuxolimab. This chain joins TRBV7-9 and TRBJ1-1; perhaps TRBD1 as D (5 bases). The CDR3 bases are TGTGCCACCATGGGGGGCACTGAAGCTTTCTTT. This translates into CATMGGTEAFF.